This T cell receptor beta chain was sequenced for a study of T-cell reconstitution after alpha-beta-depleted transplantation in children. Study conclusions and caveats: Newly produced T cells mostly accounted for T-cell counts and diversity one year post-transplant.

Details on this clonotype: The antigen is undetermined.

The V gene lost 2 bases and the J gene lost 4 bases, with 19 bases spanning the gap. The CDR3 length is 17 residues. In germline, CDR1 is SGDLS, CDR2 YYNGEE. A library of TCRbeta sequences, prepared with unique molecular identifiers, was generated. From the PCR reads, TCRdb called clonotypes with MiXCR, one entry per CDR3 protein. This sample has more than 90,000 distinct CDR3 sequences; around 10% occur once, and the top ten carry less than 35%. The input for sequencing was PBMCs, taken before TCRalphabeta/CD19-depleted stem cell transplant. This TCR was recovered from a boy aged 2 to 10 with acute lymphoblastic leukemia, due to receive a stem cell transplant. The rearrangement joins TRBV9 to TRBJ2-1; TRBD2 is a possible D gene (6 bases). The CDR3 here is CASSVYLAESPYNEQFF. Written as DNA, the CDR3 is TGTGCCAGCAGCGTGTATTTAGCGGAGTCCCCTTACAATGAGCAGTTCTTC.